This T cell receptor beta chain was captured by sequencing in a study of yellow fever vaccine responses in identical twins (dated by TCRdb to 2016 to 2019). The study in broad terms: In identical twins, the study followed T cell clones that responded to the vaccine with precision. The investigation overall reported the following: The authors reported that the T cell response to vaccination in identical twins appeared partly convergent and partly personalized.

Library preparation employed RT-PCR. TCRdb records Illumina HiSeq 2500 as the sequencer. TCRdb took the public reads, trimmed them with fastp at Q25, ran MiXCR for clone calling and kept in-frame beta chains. A single entry per CDR3 protein holds the most common genes and DNA from its merged rows. The sample contains more than 30,000 distinct CDR3 sequences, 45% to 65% of them found a single time. Together, the top ten hold roughly 5% of the sample. This clonotype was recorded a few times. Its specific antigen is unknown. No much larger clone is present one base from it, and per-base qualities are unavailable. This TCR derives from a woman younger than 35 who received the yellow fever vaccine. Donor details come from another sample of the same person, matched by shared clones. Source: T cells from blood (PBMCs), unsorted or a sorted subset (not recorded which), taken before or after yellow fever vaccination (not recorded which).

In nucleotide form, the sequence is TGCAGCGTGGCCCCAGCTATCACTGAGACCCAGTACTTC. Translated, this is CSVAPAITETQYF. The rearrangement joined TRBV29-1 to TRBJ2-5; a confident D gene designation cannot be given. There are 13 amino acids in the CDR3, from cysteine to phenylalanine inclusive. The read is trimmed to its CDR3 DNA, 39 bases read in frame from base 1. Taken from the germline V gene, the CDR1 and CDR2 loops are SQVTM and ANQGSEA. Trimming takes 6 bases from V and 5 bases from J, and the germline ends sit 16 bases apart.